The T cell receptor beta chain described here comes from a study of T cell repertoires in cytomegalovirus infection. The overall study: Matching HLA type, along with CMV infection, was indicated by public TCR beta signatures. Study-wide results and caveats: The study identified carriers of CMV plus the relevant HLA from cumulative public TCR beta family frequency. CMV-specific TCR beta clonotypes restricted by HLA-C dominated the ex vivo response.

In regard to this clonotype: The antigen is unknown.

V lost 8 bases, J lost 6 bases, and 29 bases lay in between. CDR1 is MNHEY, CDR2 SVGEGT, per germline. This CDR3 contains 18 residues. MiXCR, applied by TCRdb to the reads, yields one record per CDR3 protein. The repertoire has hundreds of thousands of distinct CDR3 sequences, 24% of them found once; the top ten carry roughly 8%. The chain employs TRBV6-2 or TRBV6-3 and TRBJ2-1; D possibly uses TRBD1 or TRBD2 (5 bases each). Material: CD8+ T cells from PBMCs. The receptor was isolated from a human donor in good health (CMV status not recorded). Some clones in this sample may be carry-over from other donors' samples. The CDR3 spells CASGPTLRGGTAINEQFF. CDR3 in DNA: TGTGCCAGCGGCCCGACTTTGAGGGGCGGAACGGCGATCAATGAGCAGTTCTTC.